Presented here are 17 T cell receptor beta chains from one specimen sequenced in a study of blood T cells in healthy people across ages. Together with a sample-barcoded 5' primer, a J-beta primer mix was included in a second PCR lasting about 7 to 12 cycles. TCRdb re-called the 5' RACE reads through MiXCR, storing one row per CDR3 protein. The sample consists of over 950,000 distinct CDR3 sequences, roughly half of them appearing once. What was sequenced was blood. These receptors all come from a woman in her sixties or seventies in good health.

The sample holds a few counts of this clonotype. The V and J genes are TRBV15 and TRBJ2-5, with TRBD2 as a possible D gene (6 bases). Deletions cut 7 bases from V and 11 bases from J, with 23 bases between. The CDR3 length is 14 residues. Germline CDR1 is LNHNV and CDR2 is YYDKDF (reference sequence). CDR3 sequence: CATKRSDTPGEQYF. CDR3 coding DNA: TGTGCCACCAAAAGAAGCGACACCCCGGGGGAGCAGTACTTC.

This clonotype was seen a handful of times. The rearrangement joins TRBV11-2 to TRBJ2-3, with D possibly called TRBD1 or TRBD2 (5 bases each). This CDR3 is built from 16 residues. Germline CDR1 SGHAT, CDR2 FQNNGV. V was trimmed by 3 bases and J by 5 bases, leaving 18 bases between them. The CDR3 DNA is TGTGCCAGCAGCTTCCGCCCCTACGGGGCTGGAGATACGCAGTATTTT. Translated, it gives CASSFRPYGAGDTQYF. Variable domain in full (rest from reference TRBV11-2 and TRBJ2-3): EAGVAQSPRYKIIEKRQSVAFWCNPISGHATLYWYQQILGQGPKLLIQFQNNGVVDDSQLPKDRFSAERLKGVDSTLKIQPAKLEDSAVYLCASSFRPYGAGDTQYFGPGTRLTVL.

V is TRBV29-1 and J is TRBJ1-1; D is ambiguous. Deletions cut 5 bases from V and 1 base from J, with 8 bases between. This CDR3 region has 12 residues. Germline-derived CDR1 and CDR2 are SQVTM and ANQGSEA. CDR3 nucleotide sequence: TGCAGCGTTCGGACCCAGAACACTGAAGCTTTCTTT. Protein: CSVRTQNTEAFF.

The table lists this clonotype with a few counts. The chain employs TRBV5-1 and TRBJ2-1; 7 bases match TRBD1. V lost 4 bases, J lost 1 base, and 8 bases stayed unmatched. The CDR3 loop spans 16 amino acids. The germline V gene encodes CDR1 SGHRS and CDR2 YFSETQ. The CDR3 region has the DNA TGCGCCAGCAGCCCAGACCCCAGGGGGTCCTACAATGAGCAGTTCTTC. It specifies CASSPDPRGSYNEQFF.

As DNA, the CDR3 is TGCGCCAGCAGCTTGGTAGTTAGCGGGATATCCTACAATGAGCAGTTCTTC. It specifies CASSLVVSGISYNEQFF. This chain uses TRBV5-1 with TRBJ2-1; 8 bases align to TRBD2. V lost 0 bases, J lost 1 base, and 6 bases stayed unmatched. CDR1 and CDR2 (germline): SGHRS, YFSETQ. The CDR3 has 17 amino acids.

This clonotype was found once. The gene calls are TRBV3-1 and TRBJ2-7; D gene uncertain. The V gene's germline CDR1 is LGHDT and CDR2 YNNKEL (reference sequence). This CDR3 region has 11 residues. The V end lost 5 bases, the J end lost 9 bases, and 11 bases lay between the germline ends. The CDR3 spells CASSSQLMQYF. CDR3 DNA: TGTGCCAGCAGCTCCCAGTTGATGCAGTACTTC.

The genes are TRBV2 and TRBJ2-1; D is unresolved. This CDR3 is 14 amino acids long. Trimming cost V 8 bases and J 2 bases, with 13 bases left between them. Germline V lookup: CDR1 SNHLY, CDR2 FYNNEI. CDR3 nucleotides: TGTGCCAGCTCTGCACAAAGCACCTACAATGAGCAGTTCTTC. It encodes CASSAQSTYNEQFF.

This clonotype was seen only a few times. This chain uses TRBV28 with TRBJ2-7, with a tentative D call TRBD2 (5 bases). Deletions cut 3 bases from V and 0 bases from J, with 15 bases between. From germline, CDR1 is MDHEN and CDR2 SYDVKM. The length of the CDR3 is 16 residues. The CDR3 sequence: CASSLIARKTSYEQYF. The CDR3 bases are TGTGCCAGCAGTTTGATAGCGCGGAAAACCTCCTACGAGCAGTACTTC.

The chain has TRBV6-1 and TRBJ2-2; 9 positions match TRBD1. Looked up from germline, CDR1 is MNHNS and CDR2 is SASEGT. The CDR3 is 13 residues long. The V gene end was trimmed by 7 bases and the J gene end by 6 bases; junction bases not matched to a gene: 3. CDR3 loop: CASNRDRAGELFF. The DNA of the CDR3 is TGTGCCAGCAACCGGGACAGGGCCGGGGAGCTGTTTTTT.

This chain uses TRBV28 with TRBJ2-7; D remains ambiguous. With 4 bases removed from V and 1 base from J, the gap between germline ends came to 14 bases. The CDR3 is 15 residues long. Germline V lookup: CDR1 MDHEN, CDR2 SYDVKM. CDR3 sequence reads: CASSYASVESYEQYF. The CDR3 DNA reads as TGTGCCAGCAGTTATGCCTCAGTTGAATCCTACGAGCAGTACTTC.

In regard to this clonotype: The junction does not match germline at one end; this may be a read error. The CDR3 region is CANSLEGQGYGYTF. The CDR3 DNA sequence: TGCGCCAACAGCTTGGAAGGGCAGGGGTATGGCTACACCTTC. The rearrangement uses TRBV5-1 and TRBJ1-2; tentative D call: TRBD1 (6 bases). This CDR3 has 14 amino acids. CDR1 and CDR2 (germline): SGHRS, YFSETQ.

The sample holds a few counts of this clonotype. This sequence joins TRBV27 and TRBJ2-3; no firm D call. Germline CDR1 reads MNHEY; CDR2 reads SMNVEV (reference sequence). V lost 4 bases and J lost 3, with 5 bases in between. The CDR3 runs to 12 residues. The CDR3 is CASSYQTDTQYF. The CDR3 DNA is TGTGCCAGCAGTTACCAGACAGATACGCAGTATTTT.

The chain combines TRBV3-1 with TRBJ2-7, with D maybe TRBD2 (5 bases). Looked up from germline, CDR1 is LGHDT and CDR2 is YNNKEL (reference sequence). The CDR3 has 17 amino acids. V was clipped by 0 bases and J by 6 bases, with 21 bases between them. The CDR3 here is CASSQDAGVEVLFEQYF. CDR3 DNA: TGTGCCAGCAGCCAAGATGCCGGGGTGGAGGTCCTGTTCGAGCAGTACTTC.

V is TRBV15 and J is TRBJ2-4; D ambiguous. CDR1 is LNHNV, CDR2 YYDKDF, per germline (reference sequence). CDR3 length equals 15 residues. V was pared by 0 bases and J by 0 bases, with 6 bases between. The CDR3 is CATSRDFLAKNIQYF. CDR3 nucleotides: TGTGCCACCAGCAGAGATTTCCTAGCCAAAAACATTCAGTACTTC.

This sequence joins TRBV9 and TRBJ2-4, with D hard to call. The last part of the DNA fits TRBJ2-7 better; the J call may be wrong. Per the germline V gene, CDR1 is SGDLS and CDR2 is YYNGEE. The CDR3 spans 14 residues. The CDR3 DNA sequence: TGTGCCAGCAGCGTGTCGAGAGCCAGAGGCGAGCAGTACTTC. Amino acid sequence: CASSVSRARGEQYF.

This clonotype occurred a few times. The rearrangement joins TRBV20-1 to TRBJ2-2; 7 bases agree with TRBD2. The trim removed 3 bases at V and 1 base at J, leaving 2 bases unmatched. Germline lookup yields CDR1 DFQATT and CDR2 SNEGSKA (reference sequence). The CDR3 covers 14 residues. The CDR3 DNA is TGCAGTGCTAGTAGCGGGCTGAACACCGGGGAGCTGTTTTTT. This gives the protein CSASSGLNTGELFF.

Only a few counts were recorded for this clonotype. This chain joins TRBV10-3 and TRBJ2-7; 9 bases align to TRBD1. The CDR3 totals 14 residues. V lost 6 bases and J lost 4; bases outside the gene matches: 7. Germline V CDR1 and CDR2: ENHRY, SYGVKD. In nucleotides, the CDR3 is TGTGCCATCAGCCAAGGGACAGGGCGGTACGAGCAGTACTTC. It specifies CAISQGTGRYEQYF.